This T cell receptor beta chain was profiled in a study of regulatory T cells in long-lasting Graves disease. The CDR3 length is 14 residues. V shed 0 bases and J 4 bases; nucleotides not matched to a gene: 2. Germline V CDR1 and CDR2: LNHNV, YYDKDF (reference sequence). The time point is: newly diagnosed GD, antithyroid drugs for less than 3 months. PBMCs provided the RNA from which the TCR library was made. Researchers made TCR beta libraries by using iRepertoire HTBI primers and running Arm-PCR on CDR3 regions. MiXCR, run by TCRdb on the multiplex PCR reads, gives a single entry per CDR3 protein. The sample records some 350,000 distinct CDR3 sequences, around 16% being singletons. This clonotype was recorded many times. These data also formed part of another study, on T cells in Graves' hyperthyroidism and ophthalmopathy.

The V call is TRBV15, the J call TRBJ2-5, with 7 bases lining up with TRBD2. This TCR derives from a woman under 30 with Graves disease. The sample in question was peripheral blood mononuclear cells (PBMCs), obtained at new diagnosis, from a patient treated with antithyroid drugs. The CDR3, as DNA: TGTGCCACCAGCAGAGATTCGGGGGGAGAGACCCAGTACTTC. Its protein product is CATSRDSGGETQYF. Complete variable domain (other parts from reference TRBV15 and TRBJ2-5): DAMVIQNPRYQVTQFGKPVTLSCSQTLNHNVMYWYQQKSSQAPKLLFHYYDKDFNNEADTPDNFQSRRPNTSFCFLDIRSPGLGDTAMYLCATSRDSGGETQYFGPGTRLLVL.